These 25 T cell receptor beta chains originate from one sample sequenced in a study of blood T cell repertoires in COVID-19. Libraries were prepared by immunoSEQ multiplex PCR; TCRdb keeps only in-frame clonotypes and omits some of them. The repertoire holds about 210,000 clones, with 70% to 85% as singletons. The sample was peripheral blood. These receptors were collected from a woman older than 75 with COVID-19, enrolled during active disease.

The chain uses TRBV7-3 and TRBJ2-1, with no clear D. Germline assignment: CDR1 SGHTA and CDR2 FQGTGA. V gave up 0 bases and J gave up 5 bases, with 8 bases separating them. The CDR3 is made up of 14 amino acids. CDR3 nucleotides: TGTGCCAGCAGCTTAACTGGCCAAAACAATGAGCAGTTCTTC. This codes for CASSLTGQNNEQFF.

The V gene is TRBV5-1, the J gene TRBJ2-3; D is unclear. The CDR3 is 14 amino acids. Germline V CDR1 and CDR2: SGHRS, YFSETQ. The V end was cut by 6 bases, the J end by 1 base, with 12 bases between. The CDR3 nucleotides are TGCGCCAGCACCCCGTCGGCGGGCACAGATACGCAGTATTTT. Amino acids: CASTPSAGTDTQYF.

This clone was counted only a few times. This CDR3 reads CASFKEVGTGPYGYTF. In DNA form, the CDR3 reads TGTGCCAGCTTTAAAGAGGTCGGGACAGGGCCCTATGGCTACACCTTC. V usage is TRBV2 and J usage is TRBJ1-2; 9 bases match TRBD1. This CDR3 has 16 amino acids. Germline CDR1 is SNHLY and CDR2 is FYNNEI. After removal of 8 bases from V and 4 bases from J, the junction contained 14 bases not matched to a gene.

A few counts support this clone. The CDR3 reads CASSAGQGVGQPQHF. The CDR3 DNA follows: TGTGCCAGCAGCGCGGGACAGGGGGTAGGTCAGCCCCAGCATTTT. The chain recombines TRBV9 with TRBJ1-5, with 11 bases aligning to TRBD1. Germline values: CDR1 SGDLS, CDR2 YYNGEE. The CDR3 contains 15 residues. J gave up 6 bases and V 3 bases, and 5 bases lay outside the gene matches. Full variable domain (remainder filled in from reference TRBV9 and TRBJ1-5): DSGVTQTPKHLITATGQRVTLRCSPRSGDLSVYWYQQSLDQGLQFLIQYYNGEERAKGNILERFSAQQFPDLHSELNLSSLELGDSALYFCASSAGQGVGQPQHFGDGTRLSIL.

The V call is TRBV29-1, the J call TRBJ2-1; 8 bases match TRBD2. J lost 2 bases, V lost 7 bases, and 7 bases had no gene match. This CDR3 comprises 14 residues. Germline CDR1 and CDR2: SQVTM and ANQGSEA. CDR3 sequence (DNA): TGCAGCGCTTCATATAGCGGGGCCTACAATGAGCAGTTCTTC. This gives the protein CSASYSGAYNEQFF.

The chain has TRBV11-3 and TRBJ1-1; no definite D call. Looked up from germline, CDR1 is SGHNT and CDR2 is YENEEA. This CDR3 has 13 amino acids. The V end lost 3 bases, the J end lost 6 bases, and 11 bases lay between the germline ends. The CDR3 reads CASSFGELAEAFF. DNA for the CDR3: TGTGCCAGCAGCTTTGGAGAACTGGCTGAAGCTTTCTTT.

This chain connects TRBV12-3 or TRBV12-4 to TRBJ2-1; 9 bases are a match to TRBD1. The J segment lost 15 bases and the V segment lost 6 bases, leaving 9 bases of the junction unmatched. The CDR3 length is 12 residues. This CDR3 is CASSRDRAGRFF. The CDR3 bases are TGTGCCAGCAGCCGGGACAGGGCCGGCCGGTTCTTC.

CDR3 sequence reads: CASSLRTSGSPRGNEQFF. CDR3 nucleotides: TGTGCCAGCAGCCTCCGGACTAGCGGGAGCCCCAGGGGAAATGAGCAGTTCTTC. V gene TRBV11-2 combines with J gene TRBJ2-1, with TRBD2 identical over 13 bases. Germline values: CDR1 SGHAT, CDR2 FQNNGV. The CDR3 has 18 residues. Trimming removed 5 bases from V and 7 bases from J; junction bases left unmatched: 14.

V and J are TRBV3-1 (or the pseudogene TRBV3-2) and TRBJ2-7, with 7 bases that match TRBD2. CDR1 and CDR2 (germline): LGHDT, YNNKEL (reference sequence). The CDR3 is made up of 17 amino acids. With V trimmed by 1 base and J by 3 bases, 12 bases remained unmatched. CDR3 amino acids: CASSQGLAETFFYEQYF. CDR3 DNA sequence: TGTGCCAGCAGCCAAGGGCTAGCGGAGACTTTCTTCTACGAGCAGTACTTC.

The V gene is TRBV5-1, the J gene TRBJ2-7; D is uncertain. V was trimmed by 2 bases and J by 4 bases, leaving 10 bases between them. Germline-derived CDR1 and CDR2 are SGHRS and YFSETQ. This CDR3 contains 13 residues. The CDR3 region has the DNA TGCGCCAGCAGCTTAGCAACGTGGTACGAGCAGTACTTC. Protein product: CASSLATWYEQYF.

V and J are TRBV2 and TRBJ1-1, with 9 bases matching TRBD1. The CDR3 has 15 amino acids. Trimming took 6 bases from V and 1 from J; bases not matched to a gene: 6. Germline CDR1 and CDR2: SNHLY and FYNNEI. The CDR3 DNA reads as TGTGCCAGCAGGGGAACGGGACAGGGGAACACTGAAGCTTTCTTT. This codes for CASRGTGQGNTEAFF.

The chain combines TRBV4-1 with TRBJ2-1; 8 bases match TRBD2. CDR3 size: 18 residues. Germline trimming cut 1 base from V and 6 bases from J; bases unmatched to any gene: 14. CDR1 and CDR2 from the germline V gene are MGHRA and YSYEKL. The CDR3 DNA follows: TGCGCCAGCAGCCAAGGCCGAGGGGGACTAGGACCCCCCAATGAGCAGTTCTTC. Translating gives CASSQGRGGLGPPNEQFF.

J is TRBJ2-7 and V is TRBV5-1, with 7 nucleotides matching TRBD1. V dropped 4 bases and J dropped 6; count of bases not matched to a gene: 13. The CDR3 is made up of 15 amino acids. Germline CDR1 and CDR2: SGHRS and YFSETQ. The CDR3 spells CASSIGQARYPEQYF. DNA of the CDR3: TGCGCCAGCAGCATCGGACAGGCAAGGTATCCCGAGCAGTACTTC. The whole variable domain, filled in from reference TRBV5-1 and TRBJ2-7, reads KAGVTQTPRYLIKTRGQQVTLSCSPISGHRSVSWYQQTPGQGLQFLFEYFSETQRNKGNFPGRFSGRQFSNSRSEMNVSTLELGDSALYLCASSIGQARYPEQYFGPGTRLTVT.

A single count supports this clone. The CDR3 sequence is CASSLAGLAGVYSYEQYF. CDR3 DNA: TGTGCCAGCAGCTTAGCGGGACTAGCGGGAGTTTATTCGTACGAGCAGTACTTC. V is TRBV7-8 and J is TRBJ2-7, with 14 bases aligning to TRBD2. The J segment lost 4 bases and the V segment lost 0 bases, leaving 8 bases of the junction unmatched. The germline gives CDR1 SGHVS, CDR2 FQNEAQ. The CDR3 loop spans 18 amino acids.

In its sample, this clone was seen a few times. The CDR3 region has the DNA TGTGCCATCCGACAGGGTTTCAATCAGCCCCAGCATTTT. Its translation: CAIRQGFNQPQHF. The chain joins TRBV10-3 to TRBJ1-5; 7 bases match TRBD1. There are 13 residues in the CDR3. Trimming at V came to 8 bases and at J to 3 bases, leaving 4 bases not matched to a gene. In germline, CDR1 is ENHRY, CDR2 SYGVKD.

CDR3 DNA: TGTGCCAGCAGTTTGCGGGGGTACAATCAGCCCCAGCATTTT. Translation: CASSLRGYNQPQHF. The chain combines TRBV28 with TRBJ1-5; D is perhaps TRBD1 (5 bases). V was clipped by 3 bases and J by 3 bases, with 9 bases between them. Germline V CDR1 and CDR2: MDHEN, SYDVKM. The CDR3 contains 14 residues. Variable domain in full (rest from reference TRBV28 and TRBJ1-5): DVKVTQSSRYLVKRTGEKVFLECVQDMDHENMFWYRQDPGLGLRLIYFSYDVKMKEKGDIPEGYSVSREKKERFSLILESASTNQTSMYLCASSLRGYNQPQHFGDGTRLSIL.

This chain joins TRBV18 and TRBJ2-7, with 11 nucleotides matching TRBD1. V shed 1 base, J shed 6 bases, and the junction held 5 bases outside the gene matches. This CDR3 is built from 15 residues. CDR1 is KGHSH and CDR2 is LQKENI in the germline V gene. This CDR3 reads CASSPQGQGGREQYF. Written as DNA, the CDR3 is TGTGCCAGCTCACCACAGGGACAGGGGGGTCGCGAGCAGTACTTC.

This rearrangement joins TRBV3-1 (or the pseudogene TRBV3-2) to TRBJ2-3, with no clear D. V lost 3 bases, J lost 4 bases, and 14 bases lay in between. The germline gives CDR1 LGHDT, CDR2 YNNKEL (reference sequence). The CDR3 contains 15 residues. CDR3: CASSQFAASPDTQYF. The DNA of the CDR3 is TGTGCCAGCAGCCAGTTCGCGGCTAGTCCAGATACGCAGTATTTT.

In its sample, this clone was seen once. The CDR3 loop is CASSVAGGGSGNTIYF. As DNA, the CDR3 is TGTGCCAGCAGCGTAGCAGGAGGAGGTTCTGGAAACACCATATATTTT. V usage is TRBV9 and J usage is TRBJ1-3; unclear D gene. The CDR3 runs 16 residues. V lost 0 bases to trimming and J lost 1 base, with 11 bases between them. The germline V gene has CDR1 SGDLS and CDR2 YYNGEE.

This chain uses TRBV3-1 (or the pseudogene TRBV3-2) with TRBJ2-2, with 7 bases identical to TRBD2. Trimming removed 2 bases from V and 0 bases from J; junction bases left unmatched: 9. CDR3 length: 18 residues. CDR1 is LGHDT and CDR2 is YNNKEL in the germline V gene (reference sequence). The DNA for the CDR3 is TGTGCCAGCAGCCAATTCGGGTCGGGACTACCGAACACCGGGGAGCTGTTTTTT. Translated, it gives CASSQFGSGLPNTGELFF.

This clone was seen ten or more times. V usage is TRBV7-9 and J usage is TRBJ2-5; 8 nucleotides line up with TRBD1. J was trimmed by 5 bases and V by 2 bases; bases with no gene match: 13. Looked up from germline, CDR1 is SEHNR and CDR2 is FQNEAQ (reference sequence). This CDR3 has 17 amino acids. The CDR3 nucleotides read TGTGCCAGCAGCTTATCATCCTCAGGGGGCTGGGGGGAGACCCAGTACTTC. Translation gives CASSLSSSGGWGETQYF.

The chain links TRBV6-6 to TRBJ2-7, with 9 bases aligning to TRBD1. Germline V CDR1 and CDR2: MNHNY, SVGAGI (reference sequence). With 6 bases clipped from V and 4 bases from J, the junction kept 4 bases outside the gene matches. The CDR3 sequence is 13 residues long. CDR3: CASSQTGGYEQYF. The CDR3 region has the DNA TGTGCCAGCAGCCAGACAGGGGGTTACGAGCAGTACTTC.

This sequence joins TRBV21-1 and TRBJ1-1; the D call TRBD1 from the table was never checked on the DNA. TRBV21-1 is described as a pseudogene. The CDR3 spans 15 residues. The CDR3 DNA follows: TGTGCCAGCAGCATCATACAGGGGGCAGAGACTGAAGCTTTCTTT. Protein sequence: CASSIIQGAETEAFF.

The CDR3 region is CASSFKLAGSTDTQYF. The CDR3 DNA is TGCGCCAGCAGCTTCAAGCTAGCGGGTTCCACAGATACGCAGTATTTT. The gene calls are TRBV5-1 and TRBJ2-3; 8 bases match TRBD2. The CDR3 covers 16 residues. V lost 2 bases, J lost 2 bases, and 7 bases stayed unmatched. CDR1 and CDR2 (germline): SGHRS, YFSETQ. Full variable domain (remainder filled in from reference TRBV5-1 and TRBJ2-3): KAGVTQTPRYLIKTRGQQVTLSCSPISGHRSVSWYQQTPGQGLQFLFEYFSETQRNKGNFPGRFSGRQFSNSRSEMNVSTLELGDSALYLCASSFKLAGSTDTQYFGPGTRLTVL.

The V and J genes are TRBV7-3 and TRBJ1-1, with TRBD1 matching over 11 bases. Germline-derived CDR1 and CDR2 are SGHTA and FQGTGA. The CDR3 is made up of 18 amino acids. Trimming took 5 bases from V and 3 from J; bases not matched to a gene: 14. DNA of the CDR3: TGTGCCAGCAGCCCCGGCTGGGGACAGGGGGGAAAGGACACTGAAGCTTTCTTT. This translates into CASSPGWGQGGKDTEAFF.